This TCR beta chain was obtained from a study of T cell repertoires in cytomegalovirus infection. Study-level background: Used in the study were CMV epitopes, some recently identified and HLA-C-restricted, others well-studied and HLA-B-restricted.

Per the germline V gene, CDR1 is SNHLY and CDR2 is FYNNEI. The CDR3 runs to 13 residues. The J segment lost 5 bases and the V segment lost 10 bases, leaving 7 bases of the junction unmatched. Via MiXCR, TCRdb re-called the reads, giving one row per CDR3 protein. The sample consists of about 830,000 distinct CDR3 sequences, roughly 33% of them appearing once. To note about this clonotype: The antigen is undetermined.

This sequence was found in a human donor in good health (CMV status not recorded). Some clones in this sample may be carry-over from other donors' samples. The V gene is TRBV2, the J gene TRBJ2-1; 8 positions agree with TRBD2. Sequencing was performed on cultured CD8+ T cells from PBMCs, taken from culture after CMV antigen stimulation. The CDR3 DNA reads as TGTGCCACCCCGGGGGGGCCAAACAATGAGCAGTTCTTC. Translating it yields CATPGGPNNEQFF.